The 17 T cell receptor beta chains given below trace back to one sample, sequenced in a study of T cells after yellow fever vaccination. From the 5' RACE reads, TCRdb called clonotypes with MiXCR, one entry per CDR3 protein. The repertoire holds 400,000 to 450,000 distinct CDR3 sequences, with around 20% as singletons. Material: PBMCs, obtained before the yellow fever booster vaccination. The receptor set was obtained from a man aged 18-30 years who received the YFV17D yellow fever vaccine.

This clonotype was detected only a few times. The chain links TRBV12-3 or TRBV12-4 to TRBJ2-1; D unclear. The V and J ends lost 3 bases and 10 bases respectively, with 7 bases between them. This CDR3 spans 11 amino acids. As DNA, the CDR3 is TGTGCCAGCAGTTTTTATGAGGAGCAGTTCTTC. Translated, it gives CASSFYEEQFF.

The rearrangement uses TRBV9 and TRBJ2-1; TRBD2 aligns across 9 bases. The CDR3 spans 15 residues. Looked up from germline, CDR1 is SGDLS and CDR2 is YYNGEE. After removal of 4 bases from V and 8 bases from J, the junction contained 10 bases not matched to a gene. This CDR3 reads CASSRLAGGLDEQFF. For the CDR3, the DNA is TGTGCCAGCAGCAGACTGGCGGGGGGGCTCGATGAGCAGTTCTTC.

This clonotype was counted a few times. This chain joins TRBV30 and TRBJ2-7; 9 nucleotides align to TRBD2. In germline, CDR1 is GTSNPN, CDR2 SVGIG (reference sequence). The junction had 5 bases not matched to a gene; V was cut back by 5 bases and J by 3 bases. There are 13 residues in the CDR3. The CDR3 loop is CAWSSGDSYEQYF. DNA for the CDR3: TGTGCCTGGTCTAGCGGGGATAGCTACGAGCAGTACTTC.

This clonotype was detected many times. V is TRBV7-2 and J is TRBJ2-3, with 8 bases matching TRBD1. CDR3 length: 16 residues. The germline V gene encodes CDR1 SGHTA and CDR2 FQGNSA. Trimming took 1 base from V and 0 from J; bases not matched to a gene: 3. The CDR3 DNA follows: TGTGCCAGCAGCTTAGTCCGGACAGGGAGCACAGATACGCAGTATTTT. It is translated as CASSLVRTGSTDTQYF. Full variable domain (rest looked up from reference TRBV7-2 and TRBJ2-3): GAGVSQSPSNKVTEKGKDVELRCDPISGHTALYWYRQSLGQGLEFLIYFQGNSAPDKSGLPSDRFSAERTGGSVSTLTIQRTQQEDSAVYLCASSLVRTGSTDTQYFGPGTRLTVL.

CDR3 nucleotide sequence: TGTGCCAGCAGAAGGGGGCTAGCGGGGTACAATGAGCAGTTCTTC. Its translation: CASRRGLAGYNEQFF. The genes are TRBV7-2 and TRBJ2-1; TRBD2 aligns across 9 bases. J was trimmed by 4 bases and V by 6 bases; bases with no gene match: 7. The germline V gene has CDR1 SGHTA and CDR2 FQGNSA. This CDR3 spans 15 amino acids.

The CDR3 region is CASSQEPGFIPYGYTF. The DNA of the CDR3 is TGCGCCAGCAGCCAAGAACCAGGTTTTATACCCTATGGCTACACCTTC. The chain has TRBV4-1 and TRBJ1-2; unclear D gene. CDR1 MGHRA and CDR2 YSYEKL come from the germline V gene. The V end lost 0 bases, the J end lost 4 bases, and 15 bases lay between the germline ends. CDR3 length: 16 amino acids.

J is TRBJ2-5 and V is TRBV7-9; a weak D match, TRBD2 (6 bases). Germline CDR1 SEHNR, CDR2 FQNEAQ (reference sequence). Trimming cost V 2 bases and J 6 bases, with 13 bases left between them. This CDR3 region has 14 residues. The CDR3 loop reads CASSLTGVEKTQYF. CDR3 nucleotides: TGTGCCAGCAGCTTAACGGGGGTAGAGAAGACCCAGTACTTC.

The chain couples TRBV6-2 or TRBV6-3 to TRBJ2-3; a possible D gene is TRBD2 (6 bases). Trimming stripped 4 bases from V and 4 bases from J, with 9 bases between. This CDR3 comprises 13 residues. The germline gives CDR1 MNHEY, CDR2 SVGEGT. The CDR3 protein is CASSFWGADTQYF. CDR3 DNA sequence: TGTGCCAGCAGTTTTTGGGGGGCAGATACGCAGTATTTT.

The chain recombines TRBV6-2 or TRBV6-3 with TRBJ2-3; the D call may be TRBD1 or TRBD2 (5 bases each). Germline CDR1 reads MNHEY; CDR2 reads SVGEGT. Trimming removed 5 bases from V and 4 bases from J, with 16 bases in between. The CDR3 is 15 residues long. The CDR3 is CASSDRLGEPDTQYF. As DNA, the CDR3 is TGTGCCAGCAGTGATAGACTGGGGGAGCCAGATACGCAGTATTTT.

Many counts were recorded for this clonotype. This rearrangement joins TRBV5-1 to TRBJ2-7; 7 positions agree with TRBD2. The CDR3 covers 15 residues. The germline gives CDR1 SGHRS, CDR2 YFSETQ. V gave up 2 bases and J gave up 3 bases; unmatched junction bases: 8. The CDR3 nucleotides are TGCGCCAGCAGCTTTACGGGACTACGAAGCTACGAGCAGTACTTC. Translating it yields CASSFTGLRSYEQYF.

This rearrangement joins TRBV12-3 or TRBV12-4 to TRBJ1-1; D gene ambiguous. Trimming took 1 base from V and 4 from J, leaving 16 bases between them. The CDR3 totals 16 residues. CDR3 DNA sequence: TGTGCCAGCAGTTTAGGCCACCCGGGCCTAGGCACTGAAGCTTTCTTT. Protein product: CASSLGHPGLGTEAFF.

The genes are TRBV7-2 and TRBJ2-3, with TRBD2 matching over 10 bases. The CDR3 runs 17 residues. V dropped 1 base and J dropped 6; count of bases not matched to a gene: 10. The V gene's germline CDR1 is SGHTA and CDR2 FQGNSA. This CDR3 reads CASSLVSSGGARDTQYF. CDR3 bases: TGTGCCAGCAGCTTAGTCTCCAGCGGGGGGGCTCGGGATACGCAGTATTTT.

The chain is built from TRBV4-1 and TRBJ1-2, with D unresolved. Germline V gene data show CDR1 as MGHRA and CDR2 as YSYEKL. The CDR3 extends over 11 amino acids. V shed 6 bases and J shed 6 bases, with 8 bases lying between them. In DNA, the CDR3 is TGCGCCAGCAGAGGGCCCCATGGCTACACCTTC. Its protein is CASRGPHGYTF.

DNA for the CDR3: TGTGCCAGCTCCCCTGGACAGAGCTCTGGAAACACCATATATTTT. It yields the protein CASSPGQSSGNTIYF. The rearrangement uses TRBV18 and TRBJ1-3; possible D gene TRBD1, 6 bases. V lost 6 bases and J lost 0, with 12 bases in between. The CDR3 has 15 amino acids. Germline V gene lookup returns CDR1 KGHSH and CDR2 LQKENI.

This chain connects TRBV6-5 to TRBJ2-3; D unresolved. The CDR3 covers 13 residues. Deletions cut 2 bases from V and 7 bases from J, with 10 bases between. CDR1 is MNHEY and CDR2 is SVGAGI in the germline V gene. The CDR3 loop reads CASSYRMGNTQYF. The CDR3 coding sequence is TGTGCCAGCAGTTACAGGATGGGTAATACGCAGTATTTT.

The gene calls are TRBV12-3 or TRBV12-4 and TRBJ1-2, with 8 bases aligning to TRBD1. With 2 bases clipped from V and 5 bases from J, the junction kept 4 bases outside the gene matches. The CDR3 has 14 amino acids. CDR3 coding DNA: TGTGCCAGCAGTTTAAATCAGGGGGCATATGGCTACACCTTC. The encoded protein is CASSLNQGAYGYTF.

The chain employs TRBV5-1 and TRBJ1-2; D possibly corresponds to TRBD1 (5 bases). With 5 bases removed from V and 3 bases from J, the gap between germline ends came to 26 bases. The germline V gene has CDR1 SGHRS and CDR2 YFSETQ. This CDR3 has 18 residues. The CDR3 nucleotides read TGCGCCAGCAGTCAGGGAGAGAGCATCCCGTTTGGTGACTATGGCTACACCTTC. It translates to CASSQGESIPFGDYGYTF.